These T cell receptor beta chains were read from a single sample in a study of blood T cell repertoires in COVID-19. Measured with immunoSEQ multiplex PCR; TCRdb has only the in-frame clones, and not every one. The table has a few hundred thousand clones, about four fifths seen once. Sequencing was done on a sample of PBMCs or T cells enriched from blood (not recorded which). Receptor source: a woman between 50 and 59 years old who had recovered from COVID-19. Each CDR3 is given with its conserved first and last residue. A D gene is named only where the DNA matches it firmly. Only some rows state a clone size, as once, few, many or a class for expanded clones.

cdr3_nt: TGTGCCAGCAGCGATATCTCGGGGAGCTTTTTCAATCAGCCCCAGCATTTT
cdr3_aa: CASSDISGSFFNQPQHF
d_call: NA
v_call: TRBV5-8
j_call: TRBJ1-5
clone_size: NA

cdr3_nt: TGCGCCAGCAGCCGACAGGGGGGCGACACCGGGGAGCTGTTTTTT
cdr3_aa: CASSRQGGDTGELFF
d_call: TRBD1
v_call: TRBV5-1
j_call: TRBJ2-2
clone_size: NA

cdr3_nt: TGTGCCAGCTCACCACAGACAGGGAAGACTGAAGCTTTCTTT
cdr3_aa: CASSPQTGKTEAFF
d_call: TRBD1
v_call: TRBV18
j_call: TRBJ1-1
clone_size: NA

cdr3_nt: TGCGCCAGCAGTTATGGTAGAGGGCTTAAGGACACCGGGGAGCTGTTTTTT
cdr3_aa: CASSYGRGLKDTGELFF
d_call: NA
v_call: TRBV5-1
j_call: TRBJ2-2
clone_size: NA

cdr3_nt: TGTGCCTGGAGCGGACAGGATTCCTACGAGCAGTACTTC
cdr3_aa: CAWSGQDSYEQYF
d_call: TRBD1
v_call: TRBV30
j_call: TRBJ2-7
clone_size: few

cdr3_nt: TGTGCCAGCAGCTTAGAGTCAAGACTACTAGCGGGGGGGCCAAATGAGCAGTTCTTC
cdr3_aa: CASSLESRLLAGGPNEQFF
d_call: TRBD2
v_call: TRBV11-3
j_call: TRBJ2-1
clone_size: NA

cdr3_nt: TGTGCCAGTACGGGACAGGGGACATCCACAGATACGCAGTATTTT
cdr3_aa: CASTGQGTSTDTQYF
d_call: TRBD1
v_call: TRBV19
j_call: TRBJ2-3
clone_size: NA

cdr3_nt: TGTGCCAGCAGCCGACGGGACAGGGGGCTCGGAGAGACCCAGTACTTC
cdr3_aa: CASSRRDRGLGETQYF
d_call: TRBD1
v_call: TRBV7-6
j_call: TRBJ2-5
clone_size: NA

cdr3_nt: TGTGCCAGCAGCTTCGGGACAGGAGTCTACGAGCAGTACTTC
cdr3_aa: CASSFGTGVYEQYF
d_call: TRBD1
v_call: TRBV3-1/TRBV3-2
j_call: TRBJ2-7
clone_size: NA

cdr3_nt: TGTGCCAGCTCACGGGACAGGGGGCCAGACAATGAGCAGTTCTTC
cdr3_aa: CASSRDRGPDNEQFF
d_call: TRBD1
v_call: TRBV18
j_call: TRBJ2-1
clone_size: NA

cdr3_nt: TGCGCCAGCAGCCAAGAATCGGGACTGGATAACACCGGGGAGCTGTTTTTT
cdr3_aa: CASSQESGLDNTGELFF
d_call: NA
v_call: TRBV4-1
j_call: TRBJ2-2
clone_size: NA

cdr3_nt: TGTGCCAGCAGCAAATCCAGGGGCACCGGGGAGCTGTTTTTT
cdr3_aa: CASSKSRGTGELFF
d_call: NA
v_call: TRBV9
j_call: TRBJ2-2
clone_size: once

cdr3_nt: TGTGCCAGCAGCTCCTCCCCCGGACAGGGGCAAACGAAAGCTTTCTTT
cdr3_aa: CASSSSPGQGQTKAFF
d_call: TRBD1
v_call: TRBV11-2
j_call: TRBJ1-1
clone_size: once

cdr3_nt: TGTGCCAGCAGTTCCCGAGGACATCTGAGAGCTCCTGGGCGCAATCAGCCCCAGCATTTT
cdr3_aa: CASSSRGHLRAPGRNQPQHF
d_call: NA
v_call: TRBV27
j_call: TRBJ1-5
clone_size: NA

cdr3_nt: TGTGCCAGCAGCTCAACAGGGAGCGGAGCTTTCTTT
cdr3_aa: CASSSTGSGAFF
d_call: NA
v_call: TRBV12-3/TRBV12-4
j_call: TRBJ1-1
clone_size: NA

cdr3_nt: TGTGCCAGCAGTTTAACGGGCAGGGGAGCAACTAATGAAAAACTGTTTTTT
cdr3_aa: CASSLTGRGATNEKLFF
d_call: NA
v_call: TRBV27
j_call: TRBJ1-4
clone_size: once

cdr3_nt: TGTGCCAGCAGCATGGGGCTAGAGGGCAATCAGCCCCAGCATTTT
cdr3_aa: CASSMGLEGNQPQHF
d_call: NA
v_call: TRBV5-5
j_call: TRBJ1-5
clone_size: NA

cdr3_nt: TGCGCCAGCGGACAAGGGGGAAACTATGGCTACACCTTC
cdr3_aa: CASGQGGNYGYTF
d_call: NA
v_call: TRBV5-1
j_call: TRBJ1-2
clone_size: NA

cdr3_nt: TGTGCCACCAGCAAAACGTTTAGCGGAGGGGACAATGAGCAGTTCTTC
cdr3_aa: CATSKTFSGGDNEQFF
d_call: NA
v_call: TRBV15
j_call: TRBJ2-1
clone_size: NA

cdr3_nt: TGTGCCAGCAGTTACTCGAGTGGGACAGTAGCTAACTATGGCTACACCTTC
cdr3_aa: CASSYSSGTVANYGYTF
d_call: TRBD1
v_call: TRBV6-2/TRBV6-3
j_call: TRBJ1-2
clone_size: NA

cdr3_nt: TGTGCCAGCAGCGTAGCTGGCCTAGCGGAAAGCACAGATACGCAGTATTTT
cdr3_aa: CASSVAGLAESTDTQYF
d_call: TRBD2
v_call: TRBV9
j_call: TRBJ2-3
clone_size: once

cdr3_nt: TGTGCCAGCAGCCAGCAGGGACAGGGGGAAGGCTACACCTTC
cdr3_aa: CASSQQGQGEGYTF
d_call: TRBD1
v_call: TRBV5-4
j_call: TRBJ1-2
clone_size: NA

cdr3_nt: TGTGCCAGCAGCCCGGGACAGAACTATGGCTACACCTTC
cdr3_aa: CASSPGQNYGYTF
d_call: TRBD1
v_call: TRBV14
j_call: TRBJ1-2
clone_size: NA

cdr3_nt: TGTGCCAGCGAAACAGGGTTTCGTGAAAAACTGTTTTTT
cdr3_aa: CASETGFREKLFF
d_call: NA
v_call: TRBV11-2
j_call: TRBJ1-4
clone_size: NA

cdr3_nt: TGTGCCAGCAGCCCACCCGGGACTAGCGTTTTGGATACGCAGTATTTT
cdr3_aa: CASSPPGTSVLDTQYF
d_call: TRBD2
v_call: TRBV7-2
j_call: TRBJ2-3
clone_size: NA

cdr3_nt: TGTGCCATCAGTGAGTCAGTCGCAGGGGGTAGCCTAAGAGAGCAGTACTTC
cdr3_aa: CAISESVAGGSLREQYF
d_call: TRBD1
v_call: TRBV10-3
j_call: TRBJ2-7
clone_size: NA

cdr3_nt: TGTGCCAGCAGCTCTTCAGGGTCCAGGGGCACTGAAGCTTTCTTT
cdr3_aa: CASSSSGSRGTEAFF
d_call: NA
v_call: TRBV7-2
j_call: TRBJ1-1
clone_size: NA

cdr3_nt: TGTGCCAGCAGCCCGGATGGGACAGGAGATTCCGAGCAGTACTTC
cdr3_aa: CASSPDGTGDSEQYF
d_call: TRBD1
v_call: TRBV7-9
j_call: TRBJ2-7
clone_size: NA

cdr3_nt: TGTGCCAGCACCCATTCAGGGAAGTTGAGCTATGGCTACACCTTC
cdr3_aa: CASTHSGKLSYGYTF
d_call: NA
v_call: TRBV7-9
j_call: TRBJ1-2
clone_size: few

cdr3_nt: TGTGCCAGCAGCCAAGAGAGGACAACTGAAGCTTTCTTT
cdr3_aa: CASSQERTTEAFF
d_call: NA
v_call: TRBV14
j_call: TRBJ1-1
clone_size: NA

cdr3_nt: TGTGCCAGCACCCCCGGACAGATGTATGGCTACACCTTC
cdr3_aa: CASTPGQMYGYTF
d_call: NA
v_call: TRBV6-6
j_call: TRBJ1-2
clone_size: NA

cdr3_nt: TGTGCCAGCTCGCCCTACCAGGGAGGCACTGAAGCTTTCTTT
cdr3_aa: CASSPYQGGTEAFF
d_call: NA
v_call: TRBV18
j_call: TRBJ1-1
clone_size: NA

cdr3_nt: TGTGCCAGCAGCTTCTTCTCGACCGGGACAGGGGGGATCGGCGGGGAGCTGTTTTTT
cdr3_aa: CASSFFSTGTGGIGGELFF
d_call: TRBD1
v_call: TRBV11-3
j_call: TRBJ2-2
clone_size: NA

cdr3_nt: TGTGCCAGCAGCCAAGTCGGTCGGGATGAGCAGCTCTTC
cdr3_aa: CASSQVGRDEQLF
d_call: NA
v_call: TRBV3-1/TRBV3-2
j_call: TRBJ2-1
clone_size: once

cdr3_nt: TGTGCCAGCAGCCTTCGACAGGATATGAGCACAGATACGCAGTATTTT
cdr3_aa: CASSLRQDMSTDTQYF
d_call: NA
v_call: TRBV3-1/TRBV3-2
j_call: TRBJ2-3
clone_size: NA

cdr3_nt: TGTGCCAGCAGCCGGACTAGCGGGAATCAGGCGGATACGCAGTATTTT
cdr3_aa: CASSRTSGNQADTQYF
d_call: TRBD2
v_call: TRBV7-9
j_call: TRBJ2-3
clone_size: once

cdr3_nt: TGTGCCAGCAGGGAGTACTCTGGAAACACCATATATTTT
cdr3_aa: CASREYSGNTIYF
d_call: NA
v_call: TRBV6-5
j_call: TRBJ1-3
clone_size: NA

cdr3_nt: TGTGCCAGCAGTTTAATAGGGACAGAGTATGGCTACACCTTC
cdr3_aa: CASSLIGTEYGYTF
d_call: TRBD1
v_call: TRBV28
j_call: TRBJ1-2
clone_size: NA

cdr3_nt: TGTGCCAGCAGTGAAATAGGACAGGGAACCTCACCCCTCCACTTT
cdr3_aa: CASSEIGQGTSPLHF
d_call: TRBD1
v_call: TRBV2
j_call: TRBJ1-6
clone_size: few

cdr3_nt: TGTGCCAGCAGCCGGGTGTGGACTGAAGCTTTCTTT
cdr3_aa: CASSRVWTEAFF
d_call: NA
v_call: TRBV5-5
j_call: TRBJ1-1
clone_size: once

cdr3_nt: TGTGCCAGCAGACCGCCCCCCGGGACAGGGGTTGGATACACTGAAGCTTTCTTT
cdr3_aa: CASRPPPGTGVGYTEAFF
d_call: TRBD1
v_call: TRBV28
j_call: TRBJ1-1
clone_size: NA

cdr3_nt: TGTGCCAGCAGCGTAGGTCCGGAGGTCTACTACGAGCAGTACTTC
cdr3_aa: CASSVGPEVYYEQYF
d_call: NA
v_call: TRBV9
j_call: TRBJ2-7
clone_size: NA

cdr3_nt: TGTGCCACCAGCAGGGGTCGAGAGAGGGGGACTAGCAATCAGCCCCAGCATTTT
cdr3_aa: CATSRGRERGTSNQPQHF
d_call: NA
v_call: TRBV15
j_call: TRBJ1-5
clone_size: NA

cdr3_nt: TGTGCCAGCAGCCCCCTCACTAGCGGGTCTTACAATGAGCAGTTCTTC
cdr3_aa: CASSPLTSGSYNEQFF
d_call: TRBD2
v_call: TRBV3-1/TRBV3-2
j_call: TRBJ2-1
clone_size: NA

cdr3_nt: TGTGCCAGCAGCCCCGGACAGGGCGGCTATGGCTACACCTTC
cdr3_aa: CASSPGQGGYGYTF
d_call: TRBD1
v_call: TRBV3-1/TRBV3-2
j_call: TRBJ1-2
clone_size: NA

cdr3_nt: TGTGCCAGCAGCTGGGACAGTTCTAGCACAGATACGCAGTATTTT
cdr3_aa: CASSWDSSSTDTQYF
d_call: TRBD1
v_call: TRBV7-2
j_call: TRBJ2-3
clone_size: NA

cdr3_nt: TGTGCCAGCAGCTTAGTCCGAGGGGGACCTTATGGCTACACCTTC
cdr3_aa: CASSLVRGGPYGYTF
d_call: NA
v_call: TRBV11-2
j_call: TRBJ1-2
clone_size: NA

cdr3_nt: TGTGCCAGCAGCACAGGAGGGTTGGACGAGCAGTACTTC
cdr3_aa: CASSTGGLDEQYF
d_call: NA
v_call: TRBV5-4
j_call: TRBJ2-7
clone_size: NA

cdr3_nt: TGTGCCAGCAGGTCCGGGAAAGCTAACACTGAAGCTTTCTTT
cdr3_aa: CASRSGKANTEAFF
d_call: NA
v_call: TRBV9
j_call: TRBJ1-1
clone_size: once

cdr3_nt: TGTGCCAGTAGTATCGGGGTCGCCAGTGGCCTAAACCCCCAGCATTTT
cdr3_aa: CASSIGVASGLNPQHF
d_call: NA
v_call: TRBV19
j_call: TRBJ1-5
clone_size: NA

cdr3_nt: TGCGCCAGCAGCTTGGGGGGACAGATCGCTGAAGCTTTCTTT
cdr3_aa: CASSLGGQIAEAFF
d_call: TRBD1
v_call: TRBV5-1
j_call: TRBJ1-1
clone_size: once

cdr3_nt: TGTGCCAGCAGCTTTGGGCAGGGCGGTTCGAGAGGCTACACCTTC
cdr3_aa: CASSFGQGGSRGYTF
d_call: NA
v_call: TRBV11-1
j_call: TRBJ1-2
clone_size: NA

cdr3_nt: TGTGCCAGCAGCCCACGGGATAGCTCCTATAATTCACCCCTCCACTTT
cdr3_aa: CASSPRDSSYNSPLHF
d_call: NA
v_call: TRBV7-9
j_call: TRBJ1-6
clone_size: few

cdr3_nt: TGTGCCAGCAGTTTGCTCCACAGAGGCTACACCTTC
cdr3_aa: CASSLLHRGYTF
d_call: NA
v_call: TRBV28
j_call: TRBJ1-2
clone_size: NA

cdr3_nt: TGTGCCAGCAGCCCCAACAGGGGGCGTATGTCTGGTGGCTACACCTTC
cdr3_aa: CASSPNRGRMSGGYTF
d_call: TRBD1
v_call: TRBV6-2/TRBV6-3
j_call: TRBJ1-2
clone_size: NA

cdr3_nt: TGTGCCAGCAGCCCAGGTCTCCCCTCTGGGGCCAACGTCCTGACTTTC
cdr3_aa: CASSPGLPSGANVLTF
d_call: NA
v_call: TRBV21-1
j_call: TRBJ2-6
clone_size: NA

cdr3_nt: TGTGCCAGCAGCCCACGGCGGACAGGGAATGGCTACACCTTC
cdr3_aa: CASSPRRTGNGYTF
d_call: TRBD1
v_call: TRBV5-4
j_call: TRBJ1-2
clone_size: NA